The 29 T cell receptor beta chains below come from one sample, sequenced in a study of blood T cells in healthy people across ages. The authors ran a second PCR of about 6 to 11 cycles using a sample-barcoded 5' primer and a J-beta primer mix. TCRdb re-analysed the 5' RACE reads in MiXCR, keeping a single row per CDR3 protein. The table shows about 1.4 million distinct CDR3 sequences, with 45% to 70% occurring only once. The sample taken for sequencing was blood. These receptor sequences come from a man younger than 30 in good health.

This CDR3 is CASSLGRGAGTGELFF. As DNA, the CDR3 is TGTGCCAGCAGTTTAGGGAGGGGCGCCGGCACCGGGGAGCTGTTTTTT. J is TRBJ2-2 and V is TRBV28, with 7 bases lining up with TRBD2. V trimming: 2 bases; J trimming: 4 bases; junction bases outside the gene matches: 7. This CDR3 has 16 residues. Germline-derived CDR1 and CDR2 are MDHEN and SYDVKM.

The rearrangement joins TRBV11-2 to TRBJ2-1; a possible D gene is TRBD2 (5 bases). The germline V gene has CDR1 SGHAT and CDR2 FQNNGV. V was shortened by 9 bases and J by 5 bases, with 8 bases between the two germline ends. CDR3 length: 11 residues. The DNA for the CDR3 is TGTGCCAGTCAGGAGGACAATGAGCAGTTCTTC. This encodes CASQEDNEQFF.

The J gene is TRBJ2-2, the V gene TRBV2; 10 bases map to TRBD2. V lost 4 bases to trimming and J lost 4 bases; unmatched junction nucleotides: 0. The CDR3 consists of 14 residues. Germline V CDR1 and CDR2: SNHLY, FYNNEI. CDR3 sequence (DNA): TGTGCCAGCAGTGCTAGCGGGAGCACCGGGGAGCTGTTTTTT. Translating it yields CASSASGSTGELFF.

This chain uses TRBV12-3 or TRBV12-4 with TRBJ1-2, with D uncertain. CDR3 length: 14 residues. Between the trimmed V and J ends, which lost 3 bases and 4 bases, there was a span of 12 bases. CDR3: CASSFSAASYGYTF. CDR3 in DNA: TGTGCCAGCAGTTTCAGCGCAGCCAGCTATGGCTACACCTTC.

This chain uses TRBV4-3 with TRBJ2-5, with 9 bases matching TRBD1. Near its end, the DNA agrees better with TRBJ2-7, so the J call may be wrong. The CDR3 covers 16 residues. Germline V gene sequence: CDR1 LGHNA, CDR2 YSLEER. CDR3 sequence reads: CASSQETGTGIHEQYF. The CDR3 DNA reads TGCGCCAGCAGCCAAGAGACCGGGACAGGGATACACGAGCAGTACTTC.

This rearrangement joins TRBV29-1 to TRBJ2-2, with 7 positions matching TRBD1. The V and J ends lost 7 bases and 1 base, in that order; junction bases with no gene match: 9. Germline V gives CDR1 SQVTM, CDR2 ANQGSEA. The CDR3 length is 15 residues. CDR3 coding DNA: TGCAGCGCAGGCTCCGGGACAGAGAACACCGGGGAGCTGTTTTTT. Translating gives CSAGSGTENTGELFF.

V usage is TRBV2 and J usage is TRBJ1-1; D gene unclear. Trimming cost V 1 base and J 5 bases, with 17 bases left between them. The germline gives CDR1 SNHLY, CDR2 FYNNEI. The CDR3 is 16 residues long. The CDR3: CASSEEAPRSETEAFF. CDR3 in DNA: TGTGCCAGCAGTGAAGAAGCCCCCCGCAGTGAGACTGAAGCTTTCTTT.

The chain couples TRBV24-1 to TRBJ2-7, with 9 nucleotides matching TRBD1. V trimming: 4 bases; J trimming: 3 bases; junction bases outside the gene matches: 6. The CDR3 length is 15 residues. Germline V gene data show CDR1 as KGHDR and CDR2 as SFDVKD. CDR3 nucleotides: TGTGCCACCAGTGAAACCGGGACAGGGCACTACGAGCAGTACTTC. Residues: CATSETGTGHYEQYF.

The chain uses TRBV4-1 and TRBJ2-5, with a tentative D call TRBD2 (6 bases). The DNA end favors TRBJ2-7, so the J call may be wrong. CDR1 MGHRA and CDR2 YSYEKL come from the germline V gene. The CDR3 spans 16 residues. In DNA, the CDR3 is TGCGCCAGCAGCCAAGAAGGGGACGGAGGGAGTTACGAGCAGTACTTC. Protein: CASSQEGDGGSYEQYF.

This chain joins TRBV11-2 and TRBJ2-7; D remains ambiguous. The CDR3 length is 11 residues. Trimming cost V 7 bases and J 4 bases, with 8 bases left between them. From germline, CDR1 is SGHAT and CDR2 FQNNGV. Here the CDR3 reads CASTRMYEQYF. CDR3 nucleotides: TGTGCCAGCACCAGGATGTACGAGCAGTACTTC.

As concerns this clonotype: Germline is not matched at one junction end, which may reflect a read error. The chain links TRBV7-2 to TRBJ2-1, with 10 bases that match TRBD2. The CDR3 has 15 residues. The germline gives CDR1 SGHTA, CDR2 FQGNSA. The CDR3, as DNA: TGTGCCACCAGCCGTTGGAGCGGGGGGGTTTATGAGCAGTTCTTC. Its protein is CATSRWSGGVYEQFF.

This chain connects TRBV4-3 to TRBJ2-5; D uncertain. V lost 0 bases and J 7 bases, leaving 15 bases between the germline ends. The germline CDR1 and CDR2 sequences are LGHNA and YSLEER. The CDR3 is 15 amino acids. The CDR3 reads CASSQDPSFALTQYF. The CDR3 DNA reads TGCGCCAGCAGCCAAGATCCCTCCTTCGCACTGACCCAGTACTTC.

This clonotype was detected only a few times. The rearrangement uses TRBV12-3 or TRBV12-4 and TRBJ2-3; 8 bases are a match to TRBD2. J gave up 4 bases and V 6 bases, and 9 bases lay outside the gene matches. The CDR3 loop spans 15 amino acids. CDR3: CASSDLSGGADTQYF. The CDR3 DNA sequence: TGTGCCAGCAGCGACTTAAGCGGGGGCGCAGATACGCAGTATTTT.

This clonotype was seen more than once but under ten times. CDR3 nucleotides: TGCAGCGTGCGTGCCGGGACAGGGATATACGAGCAGTACTTC. It encodes CSVRAGTGIYEQYF. This sequence joins TRBV29-1 and TRBJ2-4; TRBD1 matches 9 bases. The J call is uncertain, as TRBJ2-7 better fits the DNA end. The CDR3 covers 14 residues. Germline CDR1 SQVTM, CDR2 ANQGSEA.

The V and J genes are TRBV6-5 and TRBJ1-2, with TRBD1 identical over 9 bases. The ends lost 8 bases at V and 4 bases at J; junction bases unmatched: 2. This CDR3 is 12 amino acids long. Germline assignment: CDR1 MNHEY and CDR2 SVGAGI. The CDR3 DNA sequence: TGTGCCAGCCGGACAGGGGCCTATGGCTACACCTTC. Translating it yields CASRTGAYGYTF.

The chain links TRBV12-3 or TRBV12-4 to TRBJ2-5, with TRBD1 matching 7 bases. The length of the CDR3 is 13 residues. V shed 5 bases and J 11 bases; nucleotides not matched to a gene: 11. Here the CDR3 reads CASSQGGQSQQYF. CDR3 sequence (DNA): TGTGCCAGCAGTCAAGGGGGACAGTCGCAGCAGTACTTC.

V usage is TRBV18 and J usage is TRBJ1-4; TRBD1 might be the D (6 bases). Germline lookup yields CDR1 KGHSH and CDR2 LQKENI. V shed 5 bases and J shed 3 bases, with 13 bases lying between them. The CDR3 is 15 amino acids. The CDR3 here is CASSNQGLPNEKLFF. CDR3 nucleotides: TGTGCCAGCTCAAACCAGGGGTTACCTAATGAAAAACTGTTTTTT.

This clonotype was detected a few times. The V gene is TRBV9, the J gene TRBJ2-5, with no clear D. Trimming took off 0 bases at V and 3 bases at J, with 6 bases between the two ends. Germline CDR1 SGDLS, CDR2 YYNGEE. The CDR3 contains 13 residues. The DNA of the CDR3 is TGTGCCAGCAGCGTAGGGTCAGAAGAGACCCAGTACTTC. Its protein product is CASSVGSEETQYF.

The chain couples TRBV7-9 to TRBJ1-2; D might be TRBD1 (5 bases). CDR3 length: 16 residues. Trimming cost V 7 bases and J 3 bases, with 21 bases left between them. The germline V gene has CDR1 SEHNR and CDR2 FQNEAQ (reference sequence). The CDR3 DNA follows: TGTGCCAGCACCAGACCGACAGCGCGAAACGACTATGGCTACACCTTC. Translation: CASTRPTARNDYGYTF.

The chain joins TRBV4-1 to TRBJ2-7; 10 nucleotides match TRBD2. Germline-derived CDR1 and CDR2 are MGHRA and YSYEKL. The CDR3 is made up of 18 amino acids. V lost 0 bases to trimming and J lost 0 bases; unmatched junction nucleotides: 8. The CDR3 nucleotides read TGCGCCAGCAGCCAAGAAGGTGATGGGACTAGCGCCTCCTACGAGCAGTACTTC. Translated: CASSQEGDGTSASYEQYF.

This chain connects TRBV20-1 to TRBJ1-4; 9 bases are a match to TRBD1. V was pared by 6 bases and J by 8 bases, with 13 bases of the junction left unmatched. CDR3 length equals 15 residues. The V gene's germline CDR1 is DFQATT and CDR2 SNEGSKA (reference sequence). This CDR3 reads CSAQDRGRDTEKLFF. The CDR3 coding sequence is TGCAGTGCGCAGGACAGGGGACGGGATACCGAAAAACTGTTTTTT.

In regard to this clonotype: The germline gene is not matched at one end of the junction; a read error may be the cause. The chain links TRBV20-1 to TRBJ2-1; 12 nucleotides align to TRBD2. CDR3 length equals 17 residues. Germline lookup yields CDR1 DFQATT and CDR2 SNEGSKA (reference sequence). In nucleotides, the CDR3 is TGCAGTGCTCCCGCGCCCACCCTAGCGGGGGGGTCCAATGAACAGTTCTTC. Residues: CSAPAPTLAGGSNEQFF.

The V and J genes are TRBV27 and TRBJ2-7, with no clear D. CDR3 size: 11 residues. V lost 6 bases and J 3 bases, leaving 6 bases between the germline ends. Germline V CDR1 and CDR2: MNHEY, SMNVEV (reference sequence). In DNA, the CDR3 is TGTGCCAGCAGGACCAACTACGAGCAGTACTTC. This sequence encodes CASRTNYEQYF.

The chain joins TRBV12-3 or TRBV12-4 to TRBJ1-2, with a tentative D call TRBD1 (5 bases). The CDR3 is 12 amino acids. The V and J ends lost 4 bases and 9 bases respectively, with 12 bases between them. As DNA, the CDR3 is TGTGCCAGCAGTTCAGGGATCCCCCGCTACACCTTC. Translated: CASSSGIPRYTF.

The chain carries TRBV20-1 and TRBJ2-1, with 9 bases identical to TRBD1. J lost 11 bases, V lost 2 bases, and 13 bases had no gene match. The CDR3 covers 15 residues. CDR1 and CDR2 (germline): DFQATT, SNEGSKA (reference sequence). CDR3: CSARTGGDQNRKQFF. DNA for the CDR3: TGCAGTGCTAGAACAGGGGGCGACCAGAATAGGAAGCAGTTCTTC.

DNA for the CDR3: TGCAGCGTTGACCGGTGGGGACAGATAAACACTGAAGCTTTCTTT. Amino acids: CSVDRWGQINTEAFF. The chain uses TRBV29-1 and TRBJ1-1; TRBD1 agrees at 7 bases. Per germline, CDR1 SQVTM and CDR2 ANQGSEA. This CDR3 has 15 residues. The J segment lost 2 bases and the V segment lost 3 bases, leaving 9 bases of the junction unmatched.

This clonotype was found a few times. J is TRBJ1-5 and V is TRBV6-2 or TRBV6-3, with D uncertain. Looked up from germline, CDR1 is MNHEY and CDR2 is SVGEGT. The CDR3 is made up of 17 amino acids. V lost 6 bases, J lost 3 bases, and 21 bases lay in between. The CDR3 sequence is CASRPGWVGRNNQPQHF. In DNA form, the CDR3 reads TGTGCCAGCAGACCCGGGTGGGTCGGGAGGAACAATCAGCCCCAGCATTTT.

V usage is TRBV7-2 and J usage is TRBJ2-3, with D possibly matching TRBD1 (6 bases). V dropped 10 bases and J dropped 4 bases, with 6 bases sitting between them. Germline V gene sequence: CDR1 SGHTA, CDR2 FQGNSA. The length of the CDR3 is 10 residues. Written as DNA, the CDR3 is TGTGCCAAGGGGGCAGATACGCAGTATTTT. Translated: CAKGADTQYF.

CDR3 sequence: CASSDPTLNEQFF. DNA of the CDR3: TGTGCCAGCAGTGATCCTACCCTGAATGAGCAGTTCTTC. The chain couples TRBV2 to TRBJ2-1, with D unresolved. Germline CDR1 SNHLY, CDR2 FYNNEI. V lost 3 bases and J lost 7, with 10 bases in between. CDR3 size: 13 residues.